Included here is one TCR beta chain sequence, with context. Its specificity is unknown. The data were obtained in a study of cytomegalovirus exposure and HLA in healthy donors. As for the study in general: Around 87 million unique TCRs, all from HLA-typed donors, were included in an early release of the data. Genotyping of more than 300 donors showed that approximately 83% belonged to the Caucasian-associated ancestry cluster. Regarding the study as a whole: TCR association rates varied by HLA locus in a later analysis, with DRB1 highest and HLA-C lowest.

V dropped 4 bases and J dropped 2 bases, with 17 bases sitting between them. This CDR3 has 17 residues. CDR1 is MDHEN, CDR2 SYDVKM, per germline. PCR involved 60 Vbeta and 13 Jbeta primers. The table came from immunoSEQ multiplex PCR; TCRdb's copy has only in-frame clones and leaves some out. The table includes about 200,000 clones, approximately 85% detected once. The J gene is TRBJ2-2, the V gene TRBV28; D is ambiguous. Sequenced input: PBMCs. This TCR derives from a woman aged 45-65 years in good health and CMV-seronegative. The CDR3 DNA reads TGTGCCAGCAGTTCCCCCCCGCTTGCGATTAACACCGGGGAGCTGTTTTTT. Amino acid sequence: CASSSPPLAINTGELFF.